Shown below are 21 T cell receptor beta chains from a single sample sequenced in a study of response to subunit inactivated influenza vaccine. TCRdb fed the RT-PCR reads into MiXCR, producing one record per CDR3 protein. The sample contains roughly 550,000 distinct CDR3 sequences, around 25% of which appear only once. The same data also contributed to another study, on T cells expressing NK-cell markers. That source adds: Scientists made TCR beta cDNA using 5'RACE template switching with UMIs.

The source was CD4+ T cells sorted from PBMCs, collected about 13 days after vaccination. These receptors were collected from a man aged 50 to 59 who received an inactivated influenza vaccine.

The chain employs TRBV7-8 and TRBJ2-3; 9 nucleotides match TRBD2. The CDR3 spans 15 residues. V lost 5 bases and J lost 2; bases outside the gene matches: 5. Germline-derived CDR1 and CDR2 are SGHVS and FQNEAQ. In DNA, the CDR3 is TGTGCCAGCAGCCCTAAGCGGGAGGTCACAGATACGCAGTATTTT. This gives the protein CASSPKREVTDTQYF.

The chain uses TRBV5-5 and TRBJ2-5; maybe TRBD2 (5 bases). V was trimmed by 2 bases and J by 2 bases, leaving 10 bases between them. CDR1 is SGHKS and CDR2 is YYEKEE in the germline V gene (reference sequence). The CDR3 is 14 residues long. The CDR3: CASSFQRGQETQYF. CDR3 nucleotide sequence: TGTGCCAGCAGCTTTCAAAGAGGGCAAGAGACCCAGTACTTC.

This clonotype was counted a few times. Its ends do not fully match the called genes, so a read error is possible. V is TRBV29-1 and J is TRBJ2-1, with D possibly being TRBD2 (6 bases). The CDR3 is made up of 11 amino acids. The germline gives CDR1 SQVTM, CDR2 ANQGSEA. This CDR3 reads CSVDPRDSTSF. The CDR3 DNA sequence: TGCAGCGTTGACCCCCGGGACTCTACCTCCTTC.

This clonotype was recorded a few times. The chain combines TRBV20-1 with TRBJ2-5; possibly TRBD1 for D (6 bases). From germline, CDR1 is DFQATT and CDR2 SNEGSKA (reference sequence). The CDR3 totals 13 residues. The CDR3 DNA reads TGCAGCCTGACAGGATATAGCCAAGAGACCCAGTACTTC. Amino acids: CSLTGYSQETQYF.

The chain employs TRBV24-1 and TRBJ2-2; unclear D gene. CDR3 length: 12 residues. Per the germline V gene, CDR1 is KGHDR and CDR2 is SFDVKD. V lost 5 bases to trimming and J lost 6 bases, with 6 bases between them. Here the CDR3 reads CATSGLAGELFF. The CDR3 coding sequence is TGTGCCACCAGTGGGTTGGCCGGGGAGCTGTTTTTT.

This clonotype was counted only a few times. The rearrangement joins TRBV3-1 to TRBJ2-2; a weak D match, TRBD1 (5 bases). Trimming removed 1 base from V and 1 base from J, with 10 bases in between. This CDR3 region has 16 residues. The germline V gene has CDR1 LGHDT and CDR2 YNNKEL (reference sequence). The CDR3 region has the DNA TGTGCCAGCAGCCAAGGGGGCAGGGTGAACACCGGGGAGCTGTTTTTT. It translates to CASSQGGRVNTGELFF.

There are a few counts of this clonotype. The chain has TRBV11-2 and TRBJ2-1, with TRBD1 matching 9 bases. The CDR3 totals 12 residues. J lost 15 bases, V lost 5 bases, and 8 bases had no gene match. Germline V gene sequence: CDR1 SGHAT, CDR2 FQNNGV. CDR3 region: CASSLGTGPPFF. The CDR3 DNA reads as TGTGCCAGCAGCCTCGGGACAGGGCCCCCGTTCTTC.

This clonotype was seen only a few times. The chain is built from TRBV5-1 and TRBJ2-7, with TRBD2 identical over 7 bases. The CDR3 runs 15 residues. Trimming at V came to 1 base and at J to 2 bases, leaving 6 bases not matched to a gene. Germline CDR1 SGHRS, CDR2 YFSETQ. CDR3 nucleotides: TGCGCCAGCAGCTTGTCGTCTAGCGGAACCTACGAGCAGTACTTC. Protein product: CASSLSSSGTYEQYF. The full variable domain, rest sourced from reference TRBV5-1 and TRBJ2-7, is KAGVTQTPRYLIKTRGQQVTLSCSPISGHRSVSWYQQTPGQGLQFLFEYFSETQRNKGNFPGRFSGRQFSNSRSEMNVSTLELGDSALYLCASSLSSSGTYEQYFGPGTRLTVT.

The chain employs TRBV3-1 and TRBJ2-2; TRBD2 agrees at 12 bases. With 1 base clipped from V and 5 bases from J, the junction kept 8 bases outside the gene matches. Germline V lookup: CDR1 LGHDT, CDR2 YNNKEL (reference sequence). The CDR3 extends over 18 amino acids. CDR3 in DNA: TGTGCCAGCAGCCAAGGACTAGCGGGAGTGGTGGGAACCGGGGAGCTGTTTTTT. It is translated as CASSQGLAGVVGTGELFF.

The V call is TRBV5-1, the J call TRBJ1-2; possible D gene TRBD1, 5 bases. Germline lookup yields CDR1 SGHRS and CDR2 YFSETQ. V was pared by 7 bases and J by 5 bases, with 18 bases between. This CDR3 has 14 amino acids. The CDR3: CASAARRGEYGYTF. In nucleotides, the CDR3 is TGCGCCAGCGCGGCCAGAAGGGGTGAATATGGCTACACCTTC.

This clonotype showed up just a few times. The gene calls are TRBV7-8 and TRBJ2-5; D might be TRBD1 (7 bases). V was clipped by 2 bases and J by 4 bases, with 17 bases between them. This CDR3 region has 16 residues. Germline V lookup: CDR1 SGHVS, CDR2 FQNEAQ. In nucleotides, the CDR3 is TGTGCCAGCAGCTTATCCACGAACAGGGGAGGAGAGACCCAGTACTTC. Protein sequence: CASSLSTNRGGETQYF.

This clonotype was seen only a few times. This chain connects TRBV29-1 to TRBJ2-7; tentatively, D is TRBD2 (5 bases). V was cut by 5 bases and J by 1 base, with 12 bases left in between. CDR1 and CDR2 from the germline V gene are SQVTM and ANQGSEA. CDR3 length: 13 amino acids. The CDR3 spells CSVQLVSSYEQYF. The CDR3 DNA sequence: TGCAGCGTTCAACTAGTTAGTTCCTACGAGCAGTACTTC.

A single count supports this clonotype. The chain couples TRBV5-8 to TRBJ2-2; unclear D gene. The germline CDR1 and CDR2 sequences are SGHTS and YDEGEE. The V end lost 4 bases, the J end lost 6 bases, and 10 bases lay between the germline ends. The CDR3 runs to 13 residues. This CDR3 is CASSHRRAGELFF. CDR3 DNA: TGTGCCAGCAGCCACCGAAGGGCCGGGGAGCTGTTTTTT.

The chain employs TRBV5-5 and TRBJ1-6; 8 bases are shared with TRBD1. V lost 1 base, J lost 7 bases, and 13 bases stayed unmatched. The CDR3 is 18 amino acids. The germline V gene encodes CDR1 SGHKS and CDR2 YYEKEE (reference sequence). CDR3 loop: CASSLMYQGATQNSPLHF. CDR3 nucleotides: TGTGCCAGCAGCTTGATGTATCAGGGGGCGACTCAAAATTCACCCCTCCACTTT.

A few counts support this clonotype. The chain couples TRBV5-1 to TRBJ2-5; 12 nucleotides line up with TRBD2. The junction had 4 bases not matched to a gene; V was cut back by 4 bases and J by 0 bases. Germline-derived CDR1 and CDR2 are SGHRS and YFSETQ. The CDR3 is made up of 16 amino acids. The CDR3 loop is CASSPGLAGYQETQYF. Written as DNA, the CDR3 is TGCGCCAGCAGCCCAGGACTAGCGGGGTACCAAGAGACCCAGTACTTC.

The chain couples TRBV15 to TRBJ2-5; the match to TRBD2 covers 9 bases. The V gene end was trimmed by 0 bases and the J gene end by 5 bases; junction bases not matched to a gene: 4. The CDR3 is made up of 15 amino acids. CDR1 and CDR2 from the germline V gene are LNHNV and YYDKDF (reference sequence). The CDR3 DNA reads TGTGCCACCAGCAGAGATCGCGGGAGGGGGGAGACCCAGTACTTC. As protein: CATSRDRGRGETQYF.

In its sample, this clonotype was seen a few times. This chain connects TRBV12-3 or TRBV12-4 to TRBJ1-2; D is undetermined. There are 14 residues in the CDR3. The V end was cut by 0 bases, the J end by 4 bases, with 9 bases between. CDR3 sequence reads: CASSLAAGPYGYTF. CDR3 DNA sequence: TGTGCCAGCAGTTTAGCCGCAGGCCCCTATGGCTACACCTTC.

V gene TRBV6-1 combines with J gene TRBJ1-1; TRBD1 is a possible D gene (6 bases). The CDR3 runs to 16 residues. Per the germline V gene, CDR1 is MNHNS and CDR2 is SASEGT. Trimming removed 6 bases at V and 0 bases at J, with 17 bases between. CDR3 sequence reads: CASSKTGIPMNTEAFF. CDR3 nucleotides: TGTGCCAGCAGCAAGACAGGAATACCCATGAACACTGAAGCTTTCTTT.

This chain uses TRBV6-2 or TRBV6-3 with TRBJ2-7, with D possibly matching TRBD1 (6 bases). Germline CDR1 MNHEY, CDR2 SVGEGT. This CDR3 spans 15 amino acids. Trimming cost V 5 bases and J 0 bases, with 14 bases left between them. DNA for the CDR3: TGTGCCAGCAGTCTGACCAGGGGATCCTCCTACGAGCAGTACTTC. Translated: CASSLTRGSSYEQYF.

The rearrangement uses TRBV5-5 and TRBJ2-5; TRBD1 matches at 7 bases. Germline V gene sequence: CDR1 SGHKS, CDR2 YYEKEE (reference sequence). The CDR3 consists of 13 residues. The J segment lost 7 bases and the V segment lost 7 bases, leaving 10 bases of the junction unmatched. The CDR3 DNA follows: TGTGCCAGCTTCCTTCGGGGACAGACGACCCAGTACTTC. This gives the protein CASFLRGQTTQYF.

The chain uses TRBV6-2 or TRBV6-3 and TRBJ2-5; no reliable D call. Per the germline V gene, CDR1 is MNHEY and CDR2 is SVGEGT. The V gene lost 6 bases and the J gene lost 8 bases, with 16 bases spanning the gap. The CDR3 is 13 amino acids. The CDR3 is CASSMVESATQYF. DNA for the CDR3: TGTGCCAGCAGCATGGTGGAATCCGCTACCCAGTACTTC.